What follows is one TCR beta chain and its context. Its specificity is not known. The sample is drawn from a study of cytomegalovirus exposure and HLA in healthy donors. Notes on the study in general: A later examination showed that TCR association rates differed by HLA locus, with DRB1 most and HLA-C fewest.

60 Vbeta and 13 Jbeta primers were used in PCR. Profiling relied on immunoSEQ multiplex PCR, and the TCRdb table lists in-frame clones only, not all of them. The sample has some 150,000 clones, roughly 77% seen once. J was trimmed by 5 bases and V by 2 bases; bases with no gene match: 3. The germline gives CDR1 GTSNPN, CDR2 SVGIG (reference sequence). The CDR3 totals 13 residues. This TCR was recovered from a man aged 25 to 45 in good health and CMV-seropositive. V is TRBV30 and J is TRBJ2-1; TRBD2 matches at 7 bases. Sequenced material: PBMCs. The CDR3 region is CAWSLGGNNEQFF. For the CDR3, the DNA is TGTGCCTGGAGTTTGGGAGGGAACAATGAGCAGTTCTTC.